This T cell receptor beta chain came from a study of human T cells and chemical hapten exposure. Overall study context: Upper-back patch tests with 0.01% DPC were read at 6 days.

This clonotype was detected only a few times. Its antigen is not known. In the original analysis: Counting gave a median of approximately 97,000 TCRs per sample, with values ranging from about 23,224 to 690,600. TCRdb re-called the RACE reads through MiXCR, storing one row per CDR3 protein. What appears here as the V and J calls and clone size reflects TCRdb's work, not the paper's. The table has a few hundred thousand distinct CDR3 sequences, about 6.9% seen once. The CDR3 has 16 amino acids. Per germline, CDR1 MDHEN and CDR2 SYDVKM. J gave up 4 bases and V 5 bases, and 12 bases lay outside the gene matches. Specified time point: patch test 2, 6 weeks after DPC sensitization. Stated treatment: therapeutic diphenylcyclopropenone sensitization with weekly scalp DPC. Whole-study results and caveats: There was no change with DPC sensitization in TCRs above 1 in 1000 frequency. Against controls, expanded TCRs gave rise to significantly more large CDR3 similarity clusters.

The TCR sequence derives from a woman aged 18-35 years with alopecia areata. Some clones in this sample may be carry-over from other donors' samples. The sample consisted of whole blood, taken in connection with sensitization to the hapten diphenylcyclopropenone (DPC). The J gene is TRBJ1-2, the V gene TRBV28; TRBD1 agrees at 8 bases. CDR3 nucleotides: TGTGCCAGCAGTGCGGCCCAGGGACAGGAGTCCTATGGCTACACCTTC. This encodes CASSAAQGQESYGYTF.